These 5 T cell receptor beta chains were all obtained from the same sample, sequenced in a study of T cell responses to AZD1222 COVID-19 vaccine (TCRdb year 2021). The method behind the library was the immunoSEQ multiplex PCR assay. TCRdb mirrors the immuneACCESS table, restricted to in-frame sequences. Some clones are absent from its copies; in checked studies, under half trace to an unresolved V gene, and the reason for the others is unknown. This sample is represented by tens of thousands of clones; 85% to 90% of them were singletons. The ten largest clonotypes hold roughly 7% of the sample. What this sample's time point label stands for: baseline before first vaccination. Sequenced here: peripheral blood, sampled on day 0 of AZD1222 vaccination. These receptors originate from an adult in good health.

This chain joins TRBV6-2 or TRBV6-3 and TRBJ1-1, with D perhaps matching TRBD1 (5 bases). Trimming shortened V by 4 bases and J by 1 base, and 13 bases separated the two germline ends. The CDR3 length is 15 residues. The germline CDR1 and CDR2 sequences are MNHEY and SVGEGT. Here the CDR3 reads CASSSHRGPNTEAFF. CDR3 coding DNA: TGTGCCAGCAGTTCCCATCGGGGCCCGAACACTGAAGCTTTCTTT.

This chain joins TRBV7-8 and TRBJ2-5; D possibly corresponds to TRBD1 (6 bases). The V and J ends lost 5 bases and 5 bases respectively, with 6 bases between them. This CDR3 contains 11 residues. Germline CDR1 SGHVS, CDR2 FQNEAQ. Here the CDR3 DNA reads TGTGCCAGCAGCCAGGGGGAGACCCAGTACTTC. It encodes CASSQGETQYF.

The rearrangement uses TRBV19 and TRBJ2-1, with D perhaps matching TRBD1 or TRBD2 (7 bases each). The germline V gene encodes CDR1 LNHDA and CDR2 SQIVND (reference sequence). Trimming took 1 base from V and 8 from J, leaving 18 bases between them. The CDR3 length is 16 residues. The CDR3 loop is CASSIVSSGGGYEQFF. The DNA for the CDR3 is TGTGCCAGTAGTATAGTTTCTAGCGGAGGGGGCTATGAGCAGTTCTTC.

The V gene is TRBV19, the J gene TRBJ2-7, with 10 bases aligning to TRBD1. CDR1 and CDR2 from the germline V gene are LNHDA and SQIVND (reference sequence). V was clipped by 3 bases and J by 4 bases; unmatched bases: 3. CDR3 length: 14 residues. DNA for the CDR3: TGTGCCAGTAGTATCTCGGACAGGGGGTACGAGCAGTACTTC. Translating gives CASSISDRGYEQYF.

The rearrangement uses TRBV11-2 and TRBJ1-2, with D perhaps TRBD1 (6 bases). CDR1 and CDR2 from the germline V gene are SGHAT and FQNNGV. The CDR3 totals 13 residues. V was shortened by 4 bases and J by 3 bases, with 9 bases between the two germline ends. The CDR3 DNA reads TGTGCCAGCAGCTCCAGGGGCCACTATGGCTACACCTTC. It is translated as CASSSRGHYGYTF. Full variable domain (rest looked up from reference TRBV11-2 and TRBJ1-2): EAGVAQSPRYKIIEKRQSVAFWCNPISGHATLYWYQQILGQGPKLLIQFQNNGVVDDSQLPKDRFSAERLKGVDSTLKIQPAKLEDSAVYLCASSSRGHYGYTFGSGTRLTVV.